The 20 T cell receptor beta chains below were found in one sample sequenced in a study of post-analysis software for immune sequencing data. Study-wide findings and caveats: When patients were compared with controls, five TRBV segments were more frequent, TRBV5-6, TRBV5-1 and TRBV20-1 among them.

Included in the TCR beta cDNA libraries were unique molecular identifiers. TCRdb used MiXCR to reprocess the PCR reads, holding one entry per CDR3 protein. The sample gives approximately 250,000 distinct CDR3 sequences, about 38% of which show up once; more than 4% is in the top ten. These TCRs are of unknown antigen specificity. Material for sequencing was blood. Receptors were obtained from a girl between 5 and 17 years old with multiple sclerosis.

In its sample, this clonotype was seen a few times. This rearrangement joins TRBV7-3 to TRBJ2-7; 13 bases map to TRBD2. The J call may be faulty, since TRBJ2-4 better matches the DNA end. CDR1 is SGHTA and CDR2 is FQGTGA in the germline V gene. The CDR3 sequence is 17 residues long. The DNA for the CDR3 is TGTGCCAGCAGCTCCGGGGGGACTAGCGGGGCCTCAAACATTCAGTACTTC. As protein: CASSSGGTSGASNIQYF.

This clonotype appeared many times. V and J are TRBV7-9 and TRBJ2-5; possible D gene TRBD2, 6 bases. The ends were cut back, 5 bases at V and 2 bases at J, with 9 bases in the middle. The CDR3 extends over 13 amino acids. Germline CDR1 is SEHNR and CDR2 is FQNEAQ (reference sequence). DNA for the CDR3: TGTGCCAGCAGCCACGGGGGACAAGAGACCCAGTACTTC. Protein sequence: CASSHGGQETQYF.

There are many counts of this clonotype. This chain links TRBV10-3 with TRBJ2-1, with a tentative D call TRBD2 (6 bases). CDR1 is ENHRY and CDR2 is SYGVKD in the germline V gene. V lost 0 bases and J lost 0, with 12 bases in between. The CDR3 sequence is 17 residues long. This chain's CDR3 is CAISESPGTGSYNEQFF. CDR3 nucleotide sequence: TGTGCCATCAGTGAGTCTCCCGGGACTGGCTCCTACAATGAGCAGTTCTTC.

The DNA of the CDR3 is TGCAGTGCTAGAGATGGCGGACAGATGAACACTGAAGCTTTCTTT. This sequence encodes CSARDGGQMNTEAFF. This rearrangement joins TRBV20-1 to TRBJ1-1, with TRBD1 as a possible D gene (6 bases). Trimming shortened V by 0 bases and J by 0 bases, and 11 bases separated the two germline ends. The CDR3 consists of 15 residues. CDR1 DFQATT and CDR2 SNEGSKA come from the germline V gene (reference sequence).

Concerning this clonotype itself: A much larger clone sits a single nucleotide away, making a read error possible. The gene calls are TRBV7-2 and TRBJ2-1, with D possibly being TRBD1 (6 bases). The last part of the DNA fits TRBJ2-7 better; the J call may be wrong. Germline CDR1 is SGHTA and CDR2 is FQGNSA. The CDR3 totals 15 residues. CDR3 sequence reads: CASSSKQGNYNEQYF. Here the CDR3 DNA reads TGTGCCAGCAGCTCCAAGCAGGGGAACTACAATGAGCAGTACTTC.

There are a few counts of this clonotype. The gene calls are TRBV12-3 or TRBV12-4 and TRBJ1-1; D is unresolved. V lost 8 bases and J 1 base, leaving 11 bases between the germline ends. The CDR3 totals 13 residues. This CDR3 is CASLSTRNTEAFF. CDR3 DNA sequence: TGTGCCAGCCTATCGACCCGGAACACTGAAGCTTTCTTT.

In the case of this clonotype: A read error may be the cause here, since a much bigger clone is one base away. J is TRBJ1-1 and V is TRBV5-1; perhaps TRBD1 as D (6 bases). There are 13 residues in the CDR3. The V gene's germline CDR1 is SGHRS and CDR2 YFSETQ. V lost 0 bases and J lost 4, with 7 bases in between. CDR3 amino acids: CASSLGGATEAFF. CDR3 bases: TGCGCCAGCAGCTTGGGGGGGGCCACTGAAGCTTTCTTT.

This clonotype was observed a few times. The chain has TRBV11-3 and TRBJ2-7; 12 bases are shared with TRBD1. J was trimmed by 5 bases and V by 1 base; bases with no gene match: 6. CDR3 length: 16 residues. Germline values: CDR1 SGHNT, CDR2 YENEEA. For the CDR3, the DNA is TGTGCCAGCAGCTTAGCCGCCGGGACAGGGGGCCACGAGCAGTACTTC. Protein: CASSLAAGTGGHEQYF.

This chain joins TRBV29-1 and TRBJ1-1, with D perhaps matching TRBD1 (6 bases). Trimming left V 6 bases short and J 1 base short, with 18 bases between. The germline CDR1 and CDR2 sequences are SQVTM and ANQGSEA. The CDR3 has 15 residues. The CDR3 sequence is CSVAPDSSRNTEAFF. In DNA, the CDR3 is TGCAGCGTGGCCCCGGACAGCTCCCGGAACACTGAAGCTTTCTTT.

This clonotype came up a few times. The gene calls are TRBV5-1 and TRBJ2-3, with TRBD2 identical over 8 bases. Germline assignment: CDR1 SGHRS and CDR2 YFSETQ. The CDR3 covers 15 residues. V gave up 4 bases and J gave up 0 bases; unmatched junction bases: 4. This CDR3 is CASSDGGGSTDTQYF. The CDR3 nucleotides read TGCGCCAGCAGCGACGGGGGGGGCAGCACAGATACGCAGTATTTT.

This chain links TRBV20-1 with TRBJ2-7; 9 bases line up with TRBD1. The germline gives CDR1 DFQATT, CDR2 SNEGSKA (reference sequence). J lost 1 base, V lost 5 bases, and 9 bases had no gene match. This CDR3 has 15 amino acids. This chain's CDR3 is CSAFPGTGYSYEQYF. The CDR3 DNA reads TGCAGTGCTTTCCCCGGGACAGGGTATTCCTACGAGCAGTACTTC.

In this sample, this clonotype turned up a few times. A much larger clone differs from this one at a single base, so this may be a read error. CDR3 sequence: CSVGLAGRSYNEQYF. CDR3 in DNA: TGCAGCGTTGGGTTAGCGGGACGGTCCTACAATGAGCAGTACTTC. J is TRBJ2-1 and V is TRBV29-1; 8 bases align to TRBD2. The better agreement between TRBJ2-7 and the DNA end casts doubt on the J call. The CDR3 extends over 15 amino acids. The germline CDR1 and CDR2 sequences are SQVTM and ANQGSEA.

V is TRBV20-1 and J is TRBJ1-2; possible D gene TRBD1, 6 bases. The CDR3 extends over 12 amino acids. The germline V and J ends were trimmed by 0 bases and 6 bases, with 8 bases remaining between them. CDR1 is DFQATT, CDR2 SNEGSKA, per germline (reference sequence). The CDR3 protein is CSARDPGDGYTF. Here the CDR3 DNA reads TGCAGTGCTAGAGATCCAGGGGATGGCTACACCTTC.

In this sample, this clonotype turned up many times. The chain joins TRBV6-4 to TRBJ2-1; perhaps TRBD1 as D (6 bases). Trimming removed 7 bases at V and 5 bases at J, with 15 bases between. The CDR3 has 14 residues. CDR1 is MRHNA, CDR2 SNTAGT, per germline. CDR3 sequence: CASKGTPVDNEQFF. In DNA, the CDR3 is TGTGCCAGCAAGGGGACACCAGTGGACAATGAGCAGTTCTTC.

Notes on this clonotype: With a much larger clone just one base away, this may be a read error. V gene TRBV10-3 combines with J gene TRBJ2-5; tentatively, D is TRBD2 (5 bases). Germline CDR1 and CDR2: ENHRY and SYGVKD. The CDR3 is 14 residues long. The germline V and J ends were trimmed by 9 bases and 1 base, with 15 bases remaining between them. The CDR3 spells CAIGQNRGQETQYF. In nucleotides, the CDR3 is TGTGCCATTGGGCAGAACCGGGGCCAAGAGACCCAGTACTTC.

This clonotype was observed at least ten times. The chain joins TRBV29-1 to TRBJ2-1; 9 positions agree with TRBD1. The CDR3 is 14 residues long. V lost 5 bases and J lost 2; bases outside the gene matches: 4. Germline V gives CDR1 SQVTM, CDR2 ANQGSEA. CDR3 in DNA: TGCAGCGTTACACAGGGGGCCCCCTACAATGAGCAGTTCTTC. Its protein product is CSVTQGAPYNEQFF.

This chain connects TRBV12-3 or TRBV12-4 to TRBJ2-1; 10 bases line up with TRBD1. The CDR3 has 16 residues. With V trimmed by 6 bases and J by 1 base, 6 bases remained unmatched. In nucleotides, the CDR3 is TGTGCCAGCAGACCCGGGACAGGGGAATCCTACAATGAGCAGTTCTTC. Its translation: CASRPGTGESYNEQFF.

The rearrangement joins TRBV5-5 to TRBJ2-2; D is possibly TRBD2 (6 bases). CDR3 length: 15 residues. The germline V and J ends were trimmed by 2 bases and 6 bases, with 14 bases remaining between them. Germline V CDR1 and CDR2: SGHKS, YYEKEE (reference sequence). CDR3 residues: CASSFGGVAAGELFF. DNA for the CDR3: TGTGCCAGCAGCTTTGGGGGTGTAGCGGCCGGGGAGCTGTTTTTT.

The chain couples TRBV19 to TRBJ1-2; perhaps TRBD1 as D (5 bases). V was cut by 8 bases and J by 7 bases, with 20 bases left in between. Germline values: CDR1 LNHDA, CDR2 SQIVND (reference sequence). CDR3 size: 14 residues. Here the CDR3 reads CASSGPRGNVGYTF. The CDR3 bases are TGTGCCAGTTCAGGGCCGCGGGGAAATGTTGGCTACACCTTC.

The chain links TRBV7-6 to TRBJ2-6; 10 bases map to TRBD2. This CDR3 is built from 19 residues. Germline-derived CDR1 and CDR2 are SGHVS and FNYEAQ. The ends lost 2 bases at V and 1 base at J; junction bases unmatched: 8. The CDR3 here is CASSLRLAGAGSGANVLTF. In DNA form, the CDR3 reads TGTGCCAGCAGCTTACGGCTAGCGGGAGCGGGGTCTGGGGCCAACGTCCTGACTTTC. Combining the CDR3 with reference TRBV7-6 and TRBJ2-6 gives the whole variable domain GAGVSQSPRYKVTKRGQDVALRCDPISGHVSLYWYRQALGQGPEFLTYFNYEAQQDKSGLPNDRFSAERPEGSISTLTIQRTEQRDSAMYRCASSLRLAGAGSGANVLTFGAGSRLTVL.